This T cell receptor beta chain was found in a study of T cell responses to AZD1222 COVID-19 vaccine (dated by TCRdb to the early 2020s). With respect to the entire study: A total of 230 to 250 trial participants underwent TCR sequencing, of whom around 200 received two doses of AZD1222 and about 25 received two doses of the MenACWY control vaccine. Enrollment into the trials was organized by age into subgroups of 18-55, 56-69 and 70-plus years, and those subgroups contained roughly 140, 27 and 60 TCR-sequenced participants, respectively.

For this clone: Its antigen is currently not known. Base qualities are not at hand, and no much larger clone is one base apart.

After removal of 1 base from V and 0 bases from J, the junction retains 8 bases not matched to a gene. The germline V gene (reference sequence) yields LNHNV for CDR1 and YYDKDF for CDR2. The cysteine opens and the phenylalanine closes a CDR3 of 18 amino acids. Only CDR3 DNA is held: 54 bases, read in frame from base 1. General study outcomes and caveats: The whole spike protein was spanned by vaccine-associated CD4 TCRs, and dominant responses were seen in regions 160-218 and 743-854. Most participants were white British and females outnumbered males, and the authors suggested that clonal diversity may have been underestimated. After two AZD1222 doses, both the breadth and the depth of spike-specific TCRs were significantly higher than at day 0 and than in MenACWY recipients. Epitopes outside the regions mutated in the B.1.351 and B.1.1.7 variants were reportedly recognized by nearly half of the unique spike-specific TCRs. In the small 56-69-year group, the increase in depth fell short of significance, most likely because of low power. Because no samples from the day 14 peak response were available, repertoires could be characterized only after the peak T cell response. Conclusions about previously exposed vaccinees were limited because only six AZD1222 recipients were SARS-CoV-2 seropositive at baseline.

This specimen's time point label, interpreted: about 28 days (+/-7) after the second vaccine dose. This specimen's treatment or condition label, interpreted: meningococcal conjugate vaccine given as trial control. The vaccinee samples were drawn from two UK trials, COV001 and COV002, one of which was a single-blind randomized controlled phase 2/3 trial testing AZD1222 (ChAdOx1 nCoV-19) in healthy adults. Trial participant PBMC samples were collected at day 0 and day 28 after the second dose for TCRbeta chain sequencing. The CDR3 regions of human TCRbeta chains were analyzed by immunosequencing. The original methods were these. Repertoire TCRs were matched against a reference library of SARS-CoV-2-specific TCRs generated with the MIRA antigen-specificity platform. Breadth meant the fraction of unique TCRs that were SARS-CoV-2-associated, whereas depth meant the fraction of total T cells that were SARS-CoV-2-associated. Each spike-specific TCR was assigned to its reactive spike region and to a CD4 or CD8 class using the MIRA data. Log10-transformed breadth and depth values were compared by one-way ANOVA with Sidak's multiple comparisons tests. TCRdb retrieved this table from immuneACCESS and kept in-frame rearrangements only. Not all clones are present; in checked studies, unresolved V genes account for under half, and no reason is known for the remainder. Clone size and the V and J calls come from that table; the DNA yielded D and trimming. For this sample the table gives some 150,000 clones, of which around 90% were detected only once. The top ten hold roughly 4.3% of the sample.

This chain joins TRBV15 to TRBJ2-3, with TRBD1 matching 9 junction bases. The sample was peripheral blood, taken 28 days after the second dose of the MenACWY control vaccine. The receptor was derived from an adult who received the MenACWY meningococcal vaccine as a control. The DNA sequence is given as TGTGCCACCAGCAGAGCGGACAGGGGACCTTTTAGCACAGATACGCAGTATTTT. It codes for CATSRADRGPFSTDTQYF.